Sequencing of this T cell receptor beta chain was carried out in a study of blood T cell repertoires in COVID-19. Study details: Acute-phase and convalescent COVID-19 samples originated in the United States, Italy and Spain.

This clone has just a few counts. The CDR3 spans 15 residues. With V trimmed by 4 bases and J by 8 bases, 8 bases remained unmatched. Germline CDR1 reads MGHRA; CDR2 reads YSYEKL. Original methodology: Reference gene primer amplification gave estimated nucleated cell counts. Profiled with immunoSEQ multiplex PCR; TCRdb holds only in-frame clones, not every one. The V and J calls and clone size were taken over from that table, and D and trimming were inferred from the DNA. The sample yields 120,000 to 150,000 clones, 70% to 90% seen once. The sequenced material came from peripheral blood. The gene calls are TRBV4-1 and TRBJ1-6; TRBD1 matches at 7 bases. This clonotype originated in an older woman with COVID-19, enrolled during active disease. CDR3: CASSPQRQGDSPLHF. The CDR3 nucleotides read TGCGCCAGCAGCCCCCAGAGGCAGGGGGATTCACCCCTCCACTTT.